This entry describes one T cell receptor (beta chain). What it binds is unknown. At one end the junction does not follow the germline gene, possibly because of a read error. Sequenced with the Oncomine TCR Beta short-read assay was DNA taken from cultured CD4+ T cells. TCRdb reprocessed the PCR reads with MiXCR, giving one entry per CDR3 protein. Among some 13,000 distinct CDR3 sequences listed, more than 35% were seen once. Regarding treatment: roughly 10-day PBMC culture with coronavirus spike peptide pools or control peptides (ViraFEST assay). The sample belongs to a study of vaccination and CD4 T cells after COVID-19. Findings and limits, study-wide: SARS-CoV-2-reactive clonotypes showed a nonsignificant median rise from roughly 22 to 38.

The CDR3 sequence is 14 residues long. CDR1 is MNHEY and CDR2 is SVGEGT in the germline V gene. This clonotype was sampled from a human donor who had recovered from COVID-19. The sample consisted of CD4+ T cells from blood, cultured in vitro. The rearrangement links TRBV6-2 or TRBV6-3 to TRBJ1-1, with D possibly being TRBD1 (5 bases). This CDR3 is CTSSPIHGGTEAFF. The CDR3 DNA reads TGTACCAGCAGTCCTATCCACGGGGGAACTGAAGCTTTCTTT.